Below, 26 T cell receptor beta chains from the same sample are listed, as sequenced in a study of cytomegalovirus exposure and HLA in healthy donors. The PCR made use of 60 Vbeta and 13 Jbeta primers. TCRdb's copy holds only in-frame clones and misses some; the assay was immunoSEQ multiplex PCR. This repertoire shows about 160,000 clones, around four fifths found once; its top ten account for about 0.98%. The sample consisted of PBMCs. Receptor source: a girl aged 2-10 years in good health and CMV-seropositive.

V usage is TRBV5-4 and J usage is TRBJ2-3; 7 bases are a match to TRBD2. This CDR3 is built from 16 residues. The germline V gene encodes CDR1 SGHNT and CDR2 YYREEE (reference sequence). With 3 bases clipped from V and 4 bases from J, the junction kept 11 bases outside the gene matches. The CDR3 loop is CASSSRKGLVSDTQYF. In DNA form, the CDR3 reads TGTGCCAGCAGCTCGAGAAAAGGACTAGTTTCAGATACGCAGTATTTT. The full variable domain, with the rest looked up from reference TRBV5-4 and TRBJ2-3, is ETGVTQSPTHLIKTRGQQVTLRCSSQSGHNTVSWYQQALGQGPQFIFQYYREEENGRGNFPPRFSGLQFPNYSSELNVNALELDDSALYLCASSSRKGLVSDTQYFGPGTRLTVL.

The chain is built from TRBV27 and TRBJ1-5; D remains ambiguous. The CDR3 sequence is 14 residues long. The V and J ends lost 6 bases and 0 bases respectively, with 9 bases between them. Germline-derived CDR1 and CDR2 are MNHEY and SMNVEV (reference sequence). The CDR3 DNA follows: TGTGCCAGCAGGACCCACTATAGCAATCAGCCCCAGCATTTT. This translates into CASRTHYSNQPQHF.

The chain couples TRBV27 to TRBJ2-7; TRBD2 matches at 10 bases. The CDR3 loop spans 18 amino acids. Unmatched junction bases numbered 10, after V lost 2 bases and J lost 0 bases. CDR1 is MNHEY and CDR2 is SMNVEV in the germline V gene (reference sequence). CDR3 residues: CASSLRGLAHWLSYEQYF. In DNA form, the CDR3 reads TGTGCCAGCAGTTTAAGGGGACTAGCGCATTGGCTCTCCTACGAGCAGTACTTC.

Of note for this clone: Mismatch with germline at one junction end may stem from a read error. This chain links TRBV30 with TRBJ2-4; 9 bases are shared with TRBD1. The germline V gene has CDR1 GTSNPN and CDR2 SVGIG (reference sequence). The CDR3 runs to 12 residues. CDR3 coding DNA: TGTGCCTGGAGTGTACGAACAGGGGGCGAGGAATTC. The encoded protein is CAWSVRTGGEEF.

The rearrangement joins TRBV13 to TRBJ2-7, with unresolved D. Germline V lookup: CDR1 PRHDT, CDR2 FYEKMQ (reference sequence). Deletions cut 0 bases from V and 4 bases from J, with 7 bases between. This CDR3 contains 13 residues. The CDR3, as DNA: TGTGCCAGCAGCTTAGGGTCCGGGTACGAGCAGTACTTC. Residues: CASSLGSGYEQYF.

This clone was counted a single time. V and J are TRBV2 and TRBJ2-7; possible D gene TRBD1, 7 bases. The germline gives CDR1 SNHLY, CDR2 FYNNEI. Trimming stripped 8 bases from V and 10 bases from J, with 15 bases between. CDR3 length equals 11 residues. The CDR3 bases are TGTGCCAGCGGCTTGGAGGGGGCCCAGTACTTC. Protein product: CASGLEGAQYF.

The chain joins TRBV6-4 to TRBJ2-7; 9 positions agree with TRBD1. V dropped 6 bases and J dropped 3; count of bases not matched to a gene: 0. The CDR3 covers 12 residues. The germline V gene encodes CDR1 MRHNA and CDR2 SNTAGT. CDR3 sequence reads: CASRTGGYEQYF. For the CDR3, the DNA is TGTGCCAGCAGGACAGGGGGCTACGAGCAGTACTTC.

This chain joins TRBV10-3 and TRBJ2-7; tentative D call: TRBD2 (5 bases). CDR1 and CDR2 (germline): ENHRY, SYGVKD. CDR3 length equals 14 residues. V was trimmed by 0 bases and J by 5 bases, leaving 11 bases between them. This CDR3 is CAISESSGLHEQYF. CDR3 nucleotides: TGTGCCATCAGTGAGTCGTCAGGACTTCACGAGCAGTACTTC.

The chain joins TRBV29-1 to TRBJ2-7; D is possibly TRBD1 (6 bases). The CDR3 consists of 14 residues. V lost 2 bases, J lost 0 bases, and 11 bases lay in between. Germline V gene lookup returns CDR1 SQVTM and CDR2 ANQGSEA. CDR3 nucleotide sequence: TGCAGCGTTGAAACGACAGGAAACTCCTACGAGCAGTACTTC. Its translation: CSVETTGNSYEQYF.

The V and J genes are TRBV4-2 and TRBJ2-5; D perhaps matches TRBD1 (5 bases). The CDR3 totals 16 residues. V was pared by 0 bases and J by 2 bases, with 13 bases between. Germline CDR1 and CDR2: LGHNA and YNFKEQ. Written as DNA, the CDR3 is TGTGCCAGCAGCCAAGAATCCACAGGCCCACAAGAGACCCAGTACTTC. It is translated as CASSQESTGPQETQYF.

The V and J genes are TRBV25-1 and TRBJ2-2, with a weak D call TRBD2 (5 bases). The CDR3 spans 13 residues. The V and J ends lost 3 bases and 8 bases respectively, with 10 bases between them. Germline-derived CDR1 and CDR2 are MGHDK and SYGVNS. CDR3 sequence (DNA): TGTGCCAGCAGTGACCCGCGCGGGGGGGAGCTGTTTTTT. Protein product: CASSDPRGGELFF.

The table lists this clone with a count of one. The CDR3 region is CASSPASGTTDTQYF. CDR3 bases: TGTGCCAGCTCACCGGCTAGCGGGACCACAGATACGCAGTATTTT. The gene calls are TRBV18 and TRBJ2-3, with TRBD2 matching 9 bases. Per the germline V gene, CDR1 is KGHSH and CDR2 is LQKENI. The CDR3 spans 15 residues. With 3 bases clipped from V and 2 bases from J, the junction kept 3 bases outside the gene matches. Based on the CDR3 plus reference TRBV18 and TRBJ2-3, the full variable domain is NAGVMQNPRHLVRRRGQEARLRCSPMKGHSHVYWYRQLPEEGLKFMVYLQKENIIDESGMPKERFSAEFPKEGPSILRIQQVVRGDSAAYFCASSPASGTTDTQYFGPGTRLTVL.

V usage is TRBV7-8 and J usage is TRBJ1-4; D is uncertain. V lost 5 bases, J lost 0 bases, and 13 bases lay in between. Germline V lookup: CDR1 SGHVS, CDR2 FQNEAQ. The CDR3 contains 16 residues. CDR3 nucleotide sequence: TGTGCCAGCAGCCCGAGGAGGAGAACAACTAATGAAAAACTGTTTTTT. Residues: CASSPRRRTTNEKLFF.

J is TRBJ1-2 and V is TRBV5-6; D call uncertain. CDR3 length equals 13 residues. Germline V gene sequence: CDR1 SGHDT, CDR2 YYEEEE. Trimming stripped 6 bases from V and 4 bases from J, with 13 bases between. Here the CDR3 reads CASTRDFSYGYTF. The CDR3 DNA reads TGTGCCAGCACCCGCGACTTCTCCTATGGCTACACCTTC.

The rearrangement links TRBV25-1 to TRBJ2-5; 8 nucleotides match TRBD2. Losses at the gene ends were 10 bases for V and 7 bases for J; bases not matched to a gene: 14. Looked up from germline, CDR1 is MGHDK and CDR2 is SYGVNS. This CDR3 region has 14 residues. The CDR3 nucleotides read TGTGCCACCTCCCCCGGGACTAGGGGTACGACCCAGTACTTC. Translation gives CATSPGTRGTTQYF.

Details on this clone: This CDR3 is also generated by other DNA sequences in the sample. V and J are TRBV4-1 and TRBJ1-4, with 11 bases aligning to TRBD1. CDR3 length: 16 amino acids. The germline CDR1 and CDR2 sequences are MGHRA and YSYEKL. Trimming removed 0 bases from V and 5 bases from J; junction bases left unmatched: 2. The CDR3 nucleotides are TGCGCCAGCAGCCAAGATAGGGACAGGGGGAATGAAAAACTGTTTTTT. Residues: CASSQDRDRGNEKLFF.

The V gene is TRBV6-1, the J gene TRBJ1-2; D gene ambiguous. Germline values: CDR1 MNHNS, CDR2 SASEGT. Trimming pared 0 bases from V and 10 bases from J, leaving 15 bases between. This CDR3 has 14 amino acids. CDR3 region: CASSEAYSTDPYTF. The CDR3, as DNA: TGTGCCAGCAGTGAAGCGTACAGTACAGATCCCTACACCTTC.

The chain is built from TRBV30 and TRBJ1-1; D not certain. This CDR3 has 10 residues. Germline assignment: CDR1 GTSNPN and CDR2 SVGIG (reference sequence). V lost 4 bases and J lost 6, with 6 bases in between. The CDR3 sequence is CAWTQAEAFF. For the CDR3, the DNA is TGTGCCTGGACGCAGGCTGAAGCTTTCTTT.

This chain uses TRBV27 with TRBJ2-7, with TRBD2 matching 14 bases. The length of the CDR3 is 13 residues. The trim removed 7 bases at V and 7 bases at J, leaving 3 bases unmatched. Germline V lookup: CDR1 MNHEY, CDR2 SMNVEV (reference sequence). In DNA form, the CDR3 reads TGTGCCAGCAAGGGACTAGCGGGAGTTGAGCAGTACTTC. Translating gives CASKGLAGVEQYF.

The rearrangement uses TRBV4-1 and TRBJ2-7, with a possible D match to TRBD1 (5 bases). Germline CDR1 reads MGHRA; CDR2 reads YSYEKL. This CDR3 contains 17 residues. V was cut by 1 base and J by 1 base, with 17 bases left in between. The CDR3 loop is CASSQARSDISSYEQYF. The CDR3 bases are TGCGCCAGCAGCCAAGCCAGGTCGGACATATCTTCCTACGAGCAGTACTTC.

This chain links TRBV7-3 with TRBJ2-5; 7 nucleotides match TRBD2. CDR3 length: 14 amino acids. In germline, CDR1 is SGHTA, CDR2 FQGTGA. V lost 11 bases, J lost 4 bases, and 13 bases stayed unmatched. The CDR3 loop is CAGSGGGRRETQYF. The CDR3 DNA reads TGTGCCGGCTCGGGGGGAGGGAGAAGAGAGACCCAGTACTTC. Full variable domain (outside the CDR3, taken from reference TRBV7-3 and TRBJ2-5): GAGVSQTPSNKVTEKGKYVELRCDPISGHTALYWYRQSLGQGPEFLIYFQGTGAADDSGLPNDRFFAVRPEGSVSTLKIQRTERGDSAVYLCAGSGGGRRETQYFGPGTRLLVL.

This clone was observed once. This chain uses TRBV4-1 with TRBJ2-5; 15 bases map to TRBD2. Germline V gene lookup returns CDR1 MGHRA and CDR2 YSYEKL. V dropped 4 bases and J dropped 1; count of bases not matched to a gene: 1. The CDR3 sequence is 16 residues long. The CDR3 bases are TGCGCCAGCAGCCGGACTAGCGGGAGGGTCCAAGAGACCCAGTACTTC. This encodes CASSRTSGRVQETQYF.

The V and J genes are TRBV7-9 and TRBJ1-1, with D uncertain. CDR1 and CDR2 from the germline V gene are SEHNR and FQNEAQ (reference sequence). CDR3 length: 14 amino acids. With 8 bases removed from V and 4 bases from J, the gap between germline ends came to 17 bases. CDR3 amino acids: CASGMEEEVTEAFF. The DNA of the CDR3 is TGTGCCAGCGGAATGGAAGAGGAAGTCACTGAAGCTTTCTTT.

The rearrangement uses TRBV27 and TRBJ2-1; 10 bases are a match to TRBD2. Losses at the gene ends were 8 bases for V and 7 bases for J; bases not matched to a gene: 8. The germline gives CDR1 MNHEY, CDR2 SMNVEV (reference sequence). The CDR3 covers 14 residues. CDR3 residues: CASLPGLASNEQFF. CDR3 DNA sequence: TGTGCCAGCCTTCCGGGACTAGCGTCAAATGAGCAGTTCTTC.

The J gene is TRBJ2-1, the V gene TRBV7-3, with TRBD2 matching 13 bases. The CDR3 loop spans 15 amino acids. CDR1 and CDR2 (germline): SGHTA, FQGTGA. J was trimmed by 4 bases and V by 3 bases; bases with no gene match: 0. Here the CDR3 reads CASSLGLAGYNEQFF. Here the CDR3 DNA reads TGTGCCAGCAGCTTGGGACTAGCGGGGTACAATGAGCAGTTCTTC.

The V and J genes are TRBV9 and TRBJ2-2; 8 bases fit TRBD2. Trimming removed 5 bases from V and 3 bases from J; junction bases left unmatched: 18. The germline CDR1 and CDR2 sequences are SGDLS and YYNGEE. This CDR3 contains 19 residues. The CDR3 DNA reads TGTGCCAGCAGTCATAACCCCTGGACTAGCTCGGGGGACACCGGGGAGCTGTTTTTT. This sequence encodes CASSHNPWTSSGDTGELFF.